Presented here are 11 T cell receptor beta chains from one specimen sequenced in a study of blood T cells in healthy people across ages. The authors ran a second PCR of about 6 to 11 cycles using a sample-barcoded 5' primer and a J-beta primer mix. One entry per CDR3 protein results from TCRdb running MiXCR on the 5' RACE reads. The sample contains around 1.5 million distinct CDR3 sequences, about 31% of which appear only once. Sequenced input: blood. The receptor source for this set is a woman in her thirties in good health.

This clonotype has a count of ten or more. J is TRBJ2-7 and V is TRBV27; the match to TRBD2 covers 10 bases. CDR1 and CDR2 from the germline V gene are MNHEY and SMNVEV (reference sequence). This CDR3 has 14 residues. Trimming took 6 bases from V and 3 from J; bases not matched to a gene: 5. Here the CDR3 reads CASSFGTSDYEQYF. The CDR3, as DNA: TGTGCCAGCAGCTTCGGGACTAGCGACTACGAGCAGTACTTC.

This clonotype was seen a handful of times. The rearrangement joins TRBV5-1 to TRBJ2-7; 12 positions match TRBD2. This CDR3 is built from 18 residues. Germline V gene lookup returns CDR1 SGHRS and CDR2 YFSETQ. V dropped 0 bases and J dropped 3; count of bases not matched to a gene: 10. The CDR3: CASSLDTGTSGRNYEQYF. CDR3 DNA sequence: TGCGCCAGCAGCTTGGATACAGGGACTAGCGGGCGGAACTACGAGCAGTACTTC. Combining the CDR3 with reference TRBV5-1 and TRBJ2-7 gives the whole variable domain KAGVTQTPRYLIKTRGQQVTLSCSPISGHRSVSWYQQTPGQGLQFLFEYFSETQRNKGNFPGRFSGRQFSNSRSEMNVSTLELGDSALYLCASSLDTGTSGRNYEQYFGPGTRLTVT.

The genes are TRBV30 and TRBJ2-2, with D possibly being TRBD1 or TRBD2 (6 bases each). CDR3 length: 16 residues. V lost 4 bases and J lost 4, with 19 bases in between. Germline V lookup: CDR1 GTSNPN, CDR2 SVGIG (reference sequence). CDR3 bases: TGTGCCTGGAACCGGGGCCGGGGGCGCCCCACCGGGGAGCTGTTTTTT. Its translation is CAWNRGRGRPTGELFF.

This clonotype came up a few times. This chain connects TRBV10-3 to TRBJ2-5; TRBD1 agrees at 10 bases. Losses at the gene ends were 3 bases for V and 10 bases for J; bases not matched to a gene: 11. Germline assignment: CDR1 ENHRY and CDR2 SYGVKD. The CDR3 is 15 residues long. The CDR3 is CAISDTGQGRVIQYF. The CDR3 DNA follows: TGTGCCATCAGTGATACGGGACAGGGGAGGGTGATCCAGTACTTC.

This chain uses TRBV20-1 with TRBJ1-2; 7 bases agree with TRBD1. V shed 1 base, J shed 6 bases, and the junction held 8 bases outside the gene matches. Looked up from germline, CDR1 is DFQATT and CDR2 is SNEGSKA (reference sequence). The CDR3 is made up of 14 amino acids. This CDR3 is CSARGGGTVNGYTF. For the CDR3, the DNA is TGCAGTGCTAGAGGCGGAGGGACAGTCAATGGCTACACCTTC.

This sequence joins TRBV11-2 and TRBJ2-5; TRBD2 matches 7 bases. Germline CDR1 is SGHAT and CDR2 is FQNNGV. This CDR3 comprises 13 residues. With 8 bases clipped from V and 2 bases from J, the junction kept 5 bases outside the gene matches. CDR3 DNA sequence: TGTGCCAGCGCGCGGGAGCGGCAAGAGACCCAGTACTTC. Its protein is CASARERQETQYF. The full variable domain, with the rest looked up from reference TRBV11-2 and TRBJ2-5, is EAGVAQSPRYKIIEKRQSVAFWCNPISGHATLYWYQQILGQGPKLLIQFQNNGVVDDSQLPKDRFSAERLKGVDSTLKIQPAKLEDSAVYLCASARERQETQYFGPGTRLLVL.

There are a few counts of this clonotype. CDR3 amino acids: CASSLGSFDNEQFF. The CDR3 nucleotides are TGTGCCAGCAGCTTGGGGTCATTCGACAATGAGCAGTTCTTC. The V and J genes are TRBV5-4 and TRBJ2-1; D unclear. Per the germline V gene, CDR1 is SGHNT and CDR2 is YYREEE (reference sequence). V lost 0 bases to trimming and J lost 5 bases, with 9 bases between them. The CDR3 spans 14 residues. The full variable domain, rest sourced from reference TRBV5-4 and TRBJ2-1, is ETGVTQSPTHLIKTRGQQVTLRCSSQSGHNTVSWYQQALGQGPQFIFQYYREEENGRGNFPPRFSGLQFPNYSSELNVNALELDDSALYLCASSLGSFDNEQFFGPGTRLTVL.

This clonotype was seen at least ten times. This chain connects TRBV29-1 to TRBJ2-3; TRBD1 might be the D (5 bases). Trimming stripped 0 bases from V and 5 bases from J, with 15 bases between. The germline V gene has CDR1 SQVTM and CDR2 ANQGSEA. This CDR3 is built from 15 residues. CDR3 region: CSVEDPVRVQDTQYF. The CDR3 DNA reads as TGCAGCGTTGAAGATCCGGTCAGGGTGCAAGATACGCAGTATTTT.

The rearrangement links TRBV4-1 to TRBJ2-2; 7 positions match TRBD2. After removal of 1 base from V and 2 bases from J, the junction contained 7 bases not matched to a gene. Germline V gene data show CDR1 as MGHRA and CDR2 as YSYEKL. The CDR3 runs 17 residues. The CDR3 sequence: CASSQGEGLPNTGELFF. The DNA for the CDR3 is TGCGCCAGCAGCCAAGGGGAGGGGCTCCCCAACACCGGGGAGCTGTTTTTT.

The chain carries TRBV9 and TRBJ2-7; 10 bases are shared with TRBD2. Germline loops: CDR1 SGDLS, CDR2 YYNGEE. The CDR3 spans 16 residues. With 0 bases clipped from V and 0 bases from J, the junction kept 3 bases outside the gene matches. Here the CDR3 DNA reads TGTGCCAGCAGCGTAGAAGCGGGGGGGCCCTCCTACGAGCAGTACTTC. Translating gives CASSVEAGGPSYEQYF.

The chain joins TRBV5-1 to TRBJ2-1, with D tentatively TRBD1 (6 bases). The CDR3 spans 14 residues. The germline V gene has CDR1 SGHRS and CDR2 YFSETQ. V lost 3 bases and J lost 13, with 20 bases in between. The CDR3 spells CASSWGPPAETQFF. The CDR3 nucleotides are TGCGCCAGCAGCTGGGGGCCGCCGGCGGAGACCCAGTTCTTC.